This T cell receptor (beta chain) derives from a study of beta chain features in type 1 diabetes. Whole-study context: Healthy donors and patients showed comparable age, gender and cell yields.

Looked up from germline, CDR1 is GTSNPN and CDR2 is SVGIG (reference sequence). Between the trimmed V and J ends, which lost 5 bases and 2 bases, there was a span of 6 bases. There are 11 residues in the CDR3. To note about this clone: What it binds is unknown.

Notes on the study in general: When Type 1 diabetes patients were examined, their TCRB CDR3s proved moderately but significantly shorter in all four CD4+ subsets.

The authors reverse transcribed all of the isolated RNA, so sequencing captured expressed TCRB transcripts. The assay was immunoSEQ multiplex PCR, and TCRdb's table has in-frame clones only and misses some. In the table there are around 150,000 clones, around 9% of which are singletons. Input material: central memory CD4+ T cells from blood. This clonotype was sampled from a woman younger than 45 with type 1 diabetes. The chain combines TRBV30 with TRBJ2-5; TRBD1 might be the D (6 bases). The chain's CDR3 is CAWGQQETQYF. CDR3 in DNA: TGTGCCTGGGGACAGCAAGAGACCCAGTACTTC.